The T cell receptor (beta chain) under discussion was sequenced for a study of blood T cell repertoires in COVID-19 (dated by TCRdb to about 2020). Broadly, across the study: Samples covering the acute and convalescent phases of COVID-19 were provided by collaborators in the United States, Italy and Spain. The material from the prospective study consisted of cDNA or gDNA derived from T cells, B-cell-depleted T cells, or PBMCs. Deeply sampled blood TCRbeta repertoires from subjects exposed to, actively infected with, or recovered from COVID-19 were included in the dataset. The repertoires were released in a freely available public database intended as a resource for research on the immune response to SARS-CoV-2. Samples were obtained from the ongoing ImmuneRACE study (first 160 participants) and from approximately 1,200 subjects provided by 6 global collaborators. The sample metadata nearly always contained a de-identified subject ID, COVID-19 status, age in years and sex. Where HLA class I and class II types were available, the types were taken from metadata supplied by the sample provider, not from assay-based typing.

Collaborating institutions collected whole blood in K2EDTA tubes following their own protocols. For TCRbeta analysis, collaborator samples were shipped as frozen whole blood, as isolated PBMCs, or as DNA extracted from either sample type. The immunoSEQ Assay, a bias-controlled multiplex PCR, was used to amplify TCRbeta CDR3 regions from genomic DNA. The original methods were these. Within the assay, amplification of reference gene primers was used to estimate how many nucleated cells each sample contained. Sequence reads were collapsed and filtered to measure the absolute abundance of every unique TCRbeta CDR3 rearrangement. For each sample, productive Simpson clonality was calculated as the square root of Simpson's diversity index over productive rearrangements. TCRdb retrieved this table from immuneACCESS and kept in-frame rearrangements only. Not all clones are present; in checked studies, unresolved V genes account for under half, and no reason is known for the remainder. Clone size and the V and J calls come from that table; the DNA yielded D and trimming. Across this sample there are approximately 290,000 clones, with 75% to 90% seen only once. About 2.5% of the sample goes to the ten largest clones.

Overall study results and their limits: Clinical and demographic metadata were provided uncurated, with the amount varying by source and participant.

V is cut by 8 bases and J by 3 bases, and the space between the germline ends is 11 bases. The cysteine opens and the phenylalanine closes a CDR3 of 12 amino acids. CDR3 DNA only is kept here, 36 bases in frame from base 1. As encoded in the germline V gene, CDR1 is MNHEY while CDR2 is SVGEGT. Concerning this clone itself: Its cognate antigen has yet to be identified. Base-call qualities are not available, and no considerably larger clone is one nucleotide away.

The TCR sequence derives from a young man with active or convalescent COVID-19. This receptor chain uses TRBV6-2 or TRBV6-3 and TRBJ2-7, with the D gene too uncertain to name. The material sequenced was peripheral blood. The CDR3 corresponds to CASGRQDYEQYF. The nucleotide sequence reads as follows: TGTGCCAGCGGCCGACAAGACTACGAGCAGTACTTC.